This section outlines one TCR beta chain sequence together with its context. Under the authors' procedure: Reference gene primer amplification in the assay estimated nucleated cell counts. The data were produced by immunoSEQ multiplex PCR, yet TCRdb's version contains in-frame clones alone and is incomplete. V, J and clone size reflect that table, while D and trimming were determined from the DNA. The sample yields about 93,000 clones, 70% to 80% seen once. This record belongs to a study of blood T cell repertoires in COVID-19. V was trimmed by 6 bases and J by 5 bases, leaving 5 bases between them. The CDR3 contains 11 residues. Germline CDR1 reads MNHNY; CDR2 reads SVGAGI (reference sequence).

The TCR comes from a human donor in a cohort sampled during active COVID-19. The chain is built from TRBV6-6 and TRBJ2-1, with D hard to call. The source material was peripheral blood. This CDR3 reads CASSQNNEQFF. In DNA form, the CDR3 reads TGTGCCAGCAGCCAGAACAATGAGCAGTTCTTC.